This TCR beta chain was documented in a study of T-cell reconstitution after alpha-beta-depleted transplantation in children. There are a few counts of this clonotype. Unique molecular identifiers tagged the TCRbeta library. TCRdb reprocessed the PCR reads with MiXCR, giving one entry per CDR3 protein. This table has a few hundred thousand distinct CDR3 sequences, around a tenth appearing once. The V end was cut by 10 bases, the J end by 1 base, with 10 bases between. CDR1 and CDR2 from the germline V gene are LGHDT and YNNKEL (reference sequence). The CDR3 contains 13 residues. The sequence was collected from a human donor who donated a stem cell graft to a child with acute lymphoblastic leukemia. V and J are TRBV3-1 and TRBJ2-2; tentatively, D is TRBD1 (5 bases). This sample comprised PBMCs from the stem cell graft donor, obtained from the stem cell graft. DNA for the CDR3: TGTGCCATCACAGACAGGAACACCGGGGAGCTGTTTTTT. Its protein is CAITDRNTGELFF.